The clone carrying this T cell receptor (beta chain) was seen just once. These data come from a study of blood T cell repertoires in COVID-19. Overall study: The study drew acute and convalescent COVID-19 samples from the United States, Italy and Spain.

This CDR3 has 13 residues. Trimming shortened V by 4 bases and J by 10 bases, and 16 bases separated the two germline ends. The V gene's germline CDR1 is SEHNR and CDR2 FQNEAQ (reference sequence). Method: immunoSEQ multiplex PCR; TCRdb's copy keeps in-frame clones and lacks some. This sample yields about 130,000 clones, of which over 70% are seen a single time; 35% to 50% belongs to the top ten. Sequencing was done on a sample of peripheral blood. The TCR was taken from a human donor in a cohort sampled during active COVID-19. The V gene is TRBV7-9, the J gene TRBJ1-2; the D gene is possibly TRBD1 (5 bases). The CDR3 coding sequence is TGTGCCAGCAGCTCCGGGAGAGGGGCAGCCTACACCTTC. Translation: CASSSGRGAAYTF.